This TCR beta chain was sequenced during a study of T cell responses to AZD1222 COVID-19 vaccine. The study's findings and limits: Within unmutated variant regions lay the reported targets of nearly half of spike-specific TCRs. Repertoire sampling was restricted to post-peak T cell response timepoints. Clonal diversity was possibly underestimated; the donors were predominantly white British and more often female.

Profiling relied on immunoSEQ multiplex PCR, and the TCRdb table lists in-frame clones only, not all of them. The sample records 120,000 or so clones, about 90% being singletons. Between the trimmed V and J ends, which lost 4 bases and 3 bases, there was a span of 9 bases. The germline CDR1 and CDR2 sequences are SNHLY and FYNNEI. CDR3 length equals 13 residues. In the case of this clone: The antigen is not known.

This material consisted of peripheral blood, taken on day 0 of AZD1222 vaccination. This sequence originates from an adult in good health. J is TRBJ1-1 and V is TRBV2; maybe TRBD1 (5 bases). CDR3 sequence (DNA): TGTGCCAGCAGTGTCAGGGTGGACACTGAAGCTTTCTTT. Translated, it gives CASSVRVDTEAFF.